The sequence of this T cell receptor beta chain was determined in a study of blood T cells in healthy people across ages (dated by TCRdb to the mid-2010s). Context from the whole study: Template switching captured roughly one uniquely barcoded TCR beta cDNA molecule per two T cells in model experiments. For two donors (one aged 18 to 30 and one aged 80 or older), the study analyzed two additional independent replicas of 1 million unique cDNA reads from the same blood draw. To track age-related changes in TCR beta repertoire diversity, the study relied on deep sequencing normalized with unique cDNA molecular identifiers. To avoid experimental bias, donors of different ages were distributed randomly across sequencing lanes. Donors were grouped into four age groups: young (average approximately 16 years), middle-aged (over 35), aged (over 55) and long-lived (just over 80). Paper-wide results and their limitations: There was a strong correlation between observed TCR beta diversity and the percentage of naive T cells measured by flow cytometry. Bulk unsorted PBMC profiling prevented conclusive comparison of naive and antigen-experienced compartments. As age increased, observed TCR beta diversity per million T cells dropped in a roughly linear way, and a significant reduction was already evident by age 40. Compared with the aged group, more naive CD4+ T cells, fewer expanded clones and increased TCR diversity were shown by the long-lived group, suggesting age selection. Because donor CMV infection status was unknown, age-related changes in expanded clonotypes were potentially confounded. Estimates of total diversity from one million sequenced T cells were regarded as lower bounds and underestimates.

Systemically healthy Caucasian individuals from Russia, over 30 in total and aged about 6 to 95 years, were included as donors. Each donor gave 8 to 10 milliliters of peripheral blood, drawn into EDTA-treated Vacutainer tubes. PBMCs were isolated by Ficoll-Paque density-gradient centrifugation, with at least 7 million obtained per sample. Trizol reagent was used to extract total RNA from the PBMCs, yielding at least 5.5 micrograms per sample. Naive CD45RAhigh/CD27high T cell percentages were measured by flow cytometry on a PBMC aliquot from every donor. Library preparation was by 5' RACE. Sequencing used an Illumina HiSeq 2500. The second PCR ran for roughly 7 to 11 cycles and used a J-beta primer mix along with a sample-barcoded 5' primer. A unique molecular identifier was introduced onto each TCR beta cDNA molecule by a template-switch 5' adaptor carrying 12 random nucleotides. At least 2.5 million CDR3-containing paired-end reads were obtained from each sample. The Mint cDNA synthesis kit, primed by a TRBC-specific oligonucleotide, was used to synthesize first-strand cDNA from all RNA. After uracil-DNA glycosylase treatment, a first 18-cycle PCR used universal primers M1SS and BC2_uni_R on all cDNA. In the authors' own workflow: For normalization, 1 million high-quality reads were randomly selected from each sample, with every read carrying a distinct molecular identifier. Instead of being binned into consensus sequences, reads with shared molecular identifiers were discarded. MiTCR, set to a Q25 quality threshold and the strictest error-elimination algorithm, was used for CDR3 identification, clonotype clustering and error correction. A nonparametric unseen species model with Euler transformation was used to estimate lower-bound total TCR beta diversity. TCRdb reran the public reads through fastp at Q25 and MiXCR, keeping productive beta chains. CDR3 protein duplicates are merged, each entry listing the most common genes and DNA. V and J calls and clone size were set by TCRdb, not the authors. The sample data list about 640,000 distinct CDR3 sequences, and 45% to 65% of these were observed just once. 30% to 45% of the sample belongs to the ten largest clones.

To note about this clonotype: No antigen is known for it. A read error may account for a junction end that differs from germline.

From cysteine to phenylalanine, the CDR3 is 13 amino acids long. Only the CDR3 part of the read is kept: 39 bases, read in frame from the first base. In the germline V gene, CDR1 corresponds to SNHLY and CDR2 to FYNNEI. The sequencing input was blood. The receptor comes from a man aged 55 to 70 in good health. The V gene is TRBV2 and the J gene is TRBJ1-3; the D gene is possibly TRBD1, with 6 bases matching. The DNA reads as follows: TGTGCCAGCAGTAACCGGTCTCGGGACACCACATATTTT. It translates as CASSNRSRDTTYF.